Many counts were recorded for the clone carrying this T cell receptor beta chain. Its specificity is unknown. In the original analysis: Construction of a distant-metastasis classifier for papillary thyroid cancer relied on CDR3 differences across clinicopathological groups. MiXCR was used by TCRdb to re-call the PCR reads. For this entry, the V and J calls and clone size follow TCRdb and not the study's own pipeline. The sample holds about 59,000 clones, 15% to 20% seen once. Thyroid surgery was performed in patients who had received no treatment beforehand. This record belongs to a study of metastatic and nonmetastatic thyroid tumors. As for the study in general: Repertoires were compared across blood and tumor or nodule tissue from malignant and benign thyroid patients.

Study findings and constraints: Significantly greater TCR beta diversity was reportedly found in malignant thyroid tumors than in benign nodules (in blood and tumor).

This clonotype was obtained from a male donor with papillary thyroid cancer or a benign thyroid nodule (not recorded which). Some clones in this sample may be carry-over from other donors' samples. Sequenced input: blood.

CDR3 in amino acids: CASSLGTSGQETQYF. The DNA for the CDR3 is TGCGCCAGCAGCCTTGGGACTAGCGGCCAAGAGACCCAGTACTTC. This chain uses TRBV4-1 with TRBJ2-5; 11 bases fit TRBD2. Germline assignment: CDR1 MGHRA and CDR2 YSYEKL. CDR3 size: 15 residues. The V segment lost 4 bases and the J segment 1 base; nucleotides outside the gene matches: 2.